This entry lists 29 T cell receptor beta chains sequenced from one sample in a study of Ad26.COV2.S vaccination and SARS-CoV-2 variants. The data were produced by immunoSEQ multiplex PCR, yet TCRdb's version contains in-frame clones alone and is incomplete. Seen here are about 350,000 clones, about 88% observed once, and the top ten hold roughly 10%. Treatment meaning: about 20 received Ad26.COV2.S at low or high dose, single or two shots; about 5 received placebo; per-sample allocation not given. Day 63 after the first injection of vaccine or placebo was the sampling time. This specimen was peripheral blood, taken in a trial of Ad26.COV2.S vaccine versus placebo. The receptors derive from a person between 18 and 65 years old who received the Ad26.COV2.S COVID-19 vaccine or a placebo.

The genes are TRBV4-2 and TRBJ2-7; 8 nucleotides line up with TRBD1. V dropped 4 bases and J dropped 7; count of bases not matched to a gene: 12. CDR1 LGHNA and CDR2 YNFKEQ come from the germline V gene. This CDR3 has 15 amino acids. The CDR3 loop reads CASSPDRGASGEQYF. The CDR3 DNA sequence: TGTGCCAGCAGCCCCGACAGGGGCGCATCTGGAGAGCAGTACTTC.

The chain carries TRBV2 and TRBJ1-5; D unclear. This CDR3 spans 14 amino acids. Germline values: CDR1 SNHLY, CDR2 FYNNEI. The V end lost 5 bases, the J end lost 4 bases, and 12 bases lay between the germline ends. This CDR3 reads CASSKKWQNQPQHF. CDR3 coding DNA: TGTGCCAGCAGTAAAAAGTGGCAGAATCAGCCCCAGCATTTT. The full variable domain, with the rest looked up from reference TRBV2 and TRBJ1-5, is EPEVTQTPSHQVTQMGQEVILRCVPISNHLYFYWYRQILGQKVEFLVSFYNNEISEKSEIFDDQFSVERPDGSNFTLKIRSTKLEDSAMYFCASSKKWQNQPQHFGDGTRLSIL.

The CDR3: CASSSQGDTQYF. In DNA form, the CDR3 reads TGTGCCAGCAGCTCCCAAGGAGATACGCAGTATTTT. The V call is TRBV7-3, the J call TRBJ2-3; D not certain. The germline V gene has CDR1 SGHTA and CDR2 FQGTGA. Trimming took off 4 bases at V and 5 bases at J, with 7 bases between the two ends. The CDR3 is 12 amino acids.

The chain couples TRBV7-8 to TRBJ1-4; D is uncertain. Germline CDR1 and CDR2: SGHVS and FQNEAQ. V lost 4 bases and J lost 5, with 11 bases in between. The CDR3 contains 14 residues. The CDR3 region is CASSWTPLNEKLFF. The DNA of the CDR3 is TGTGCCAGCAGCTGGACGCCTTTAAATGAAAAACTGTTTTTT. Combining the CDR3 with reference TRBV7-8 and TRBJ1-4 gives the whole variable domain GAGVSQSPRYKVAKRGQDVALRCDPISGHVSLFWYQQALGQGPEFLTYFQNEAQLDKSGLPSDRFFAERPEGSVSTLKIQRTQQEDSAVYLCASSWTPLNEKLFFGSGTQLSVL.

The CDR3 DNA is TGTGCCAGCAGCCCAGGACTAGCGGTAGAGACCCAGTACTTC. Protein product: CASSPGLAVETQYF. The rearrangement joins TRBV7-2 to TRBJ2-5; 10 bases align to TRBD2. The CDR3 extends over 14 amino acids. V was clipped by 5 bases and J by 4 bases; unmatched bases: 4. CDR1 is SGHTA, CDR2 FQGNSA, per germline.

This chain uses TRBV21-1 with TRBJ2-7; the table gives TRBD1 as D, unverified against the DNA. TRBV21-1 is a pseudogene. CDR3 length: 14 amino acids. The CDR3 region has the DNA TGTGCCAGCAGCTTCCCGCAGGGTTTCTACGAGCAGTACTTC. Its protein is CASSFPQGFYEQYF.

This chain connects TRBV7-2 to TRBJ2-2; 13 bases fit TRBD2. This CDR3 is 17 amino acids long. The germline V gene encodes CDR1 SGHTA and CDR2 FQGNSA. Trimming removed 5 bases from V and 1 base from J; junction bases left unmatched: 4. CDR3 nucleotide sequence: TGTGCCAGCAGCGGACTAGCGGGAGTCGGGAACACCGGGGAGCTGTTTTTT. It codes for CASSGLAGVGNTGELFF.

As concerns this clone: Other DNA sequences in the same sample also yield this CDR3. The DNA of the CDR3 is TGTGCCAGCAGTTACTCCACGGCTAAAGCGTACCAAGAGACCCAGTACTTC. This translates into CASSYSTAKAYQETQYF. The chain carries TRBV6-2 or TRBV6-3 and TRBJ2-5; no clear D. Looked up from germline, CDR1 is MNHEY and CDR2 is SVGEGT. Trimming stripped 0 bases from V and 0 bases from J, with 14 bases between. This CDR3 has 17 residues.

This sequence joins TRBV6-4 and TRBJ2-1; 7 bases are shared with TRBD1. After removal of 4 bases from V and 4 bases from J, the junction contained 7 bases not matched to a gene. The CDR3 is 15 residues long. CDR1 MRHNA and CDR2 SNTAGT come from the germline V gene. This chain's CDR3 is CASSVTGQQYNEQFF. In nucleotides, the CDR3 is TGTGCCAGCAGTGTGACGGGACAGCAATACAATGAGCAGTTCTTC.

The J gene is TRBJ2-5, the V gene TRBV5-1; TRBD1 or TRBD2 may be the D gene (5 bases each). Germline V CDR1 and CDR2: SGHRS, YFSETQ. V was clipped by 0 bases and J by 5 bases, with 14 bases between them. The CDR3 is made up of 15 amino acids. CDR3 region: CASSLALGVRETQYF. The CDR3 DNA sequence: TGCGCCAGCAGCTTGGCCTTGGGGGTTCGGGAGACCCAGTACTTC.

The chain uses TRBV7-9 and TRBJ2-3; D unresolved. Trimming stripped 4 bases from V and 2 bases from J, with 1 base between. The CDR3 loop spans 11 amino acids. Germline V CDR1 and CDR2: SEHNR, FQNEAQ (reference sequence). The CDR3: CASSSTDTQYF. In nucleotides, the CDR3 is TGTGCCAGCAGCTCCACAGATACGCAGTATTTT.

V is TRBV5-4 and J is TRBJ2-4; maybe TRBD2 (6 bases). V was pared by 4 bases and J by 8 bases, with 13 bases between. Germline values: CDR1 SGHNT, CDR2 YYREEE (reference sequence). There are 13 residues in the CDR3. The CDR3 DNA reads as TGTGCCAGCAGCCCCGGGGGTTCGGACATTCAGTACTTC. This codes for CASSPGGSDIQYF.

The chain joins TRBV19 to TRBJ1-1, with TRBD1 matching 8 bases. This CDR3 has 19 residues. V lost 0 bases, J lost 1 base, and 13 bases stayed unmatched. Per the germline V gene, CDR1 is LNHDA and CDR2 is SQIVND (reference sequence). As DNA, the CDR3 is TGTGCCAGTAGTATAGATCTCGGCAGGGGGCGCGGTCCGAACACTGAAGCTTTCTTT. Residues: CASSIDLGRGRGPNTEAFF.

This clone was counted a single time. CDR3 protein: CSVRGRDSSYEQYF. The CDR3, as DNA: TGCAGCGTCCGAGGGCGGGATAGCTCCTACGAGCAGTACTTC. The chain uses TRBV29-1 and TRBJ2-7, with a possible D match to TRBD2 (6 bases). The V gene lost 6 bases and the J gene lost 0 bases, with 15 bases spanning the gap. CDR3 length equals 14 residues. The germline CDR1 and CDR2 sequences are SQVTM and ANQGSEA.

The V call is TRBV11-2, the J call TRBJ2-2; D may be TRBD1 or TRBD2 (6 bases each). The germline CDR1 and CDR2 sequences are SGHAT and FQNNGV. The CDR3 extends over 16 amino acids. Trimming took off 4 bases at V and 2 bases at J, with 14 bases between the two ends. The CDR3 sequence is CASSSRPGANTGELFF. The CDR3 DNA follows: TGTGCCAGCAGCTCACGACCGGGGGCCAACACCGGGGAGCTGTTTTTT.

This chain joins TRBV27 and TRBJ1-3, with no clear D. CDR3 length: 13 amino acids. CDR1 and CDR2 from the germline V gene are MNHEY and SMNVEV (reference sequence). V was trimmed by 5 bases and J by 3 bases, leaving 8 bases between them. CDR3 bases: TGTGCCAGCAGTGATTCGGGTGGAAACACCATATATTTT. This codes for CASSDSGGNTIYF.

CDR3 DNA: TGTGCCAGCAGTGAGAACAGGGGGTTTCCCCTCCACTTT. Its translation: CASSENRGFPLHF. J is TRBJ1-6 and V is TRBV6-1, with TRBD1 matching 8 bases. V gave up 3 bases and J gave up 13 bases; unmatched junction bases: 5. The CDR3 consists of 13 residues. Germline V gene data show CDR1 as MNHNS and CDR2 as SASEGT.

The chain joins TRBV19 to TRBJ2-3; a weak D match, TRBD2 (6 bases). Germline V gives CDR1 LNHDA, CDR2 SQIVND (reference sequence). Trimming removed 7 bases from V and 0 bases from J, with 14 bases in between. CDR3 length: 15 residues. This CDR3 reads CASMVGGSSTDTQYF. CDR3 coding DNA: TGTGCCAGTATGGTGGGAGGCTCTAGCACAGATACGCAGTATTTT.

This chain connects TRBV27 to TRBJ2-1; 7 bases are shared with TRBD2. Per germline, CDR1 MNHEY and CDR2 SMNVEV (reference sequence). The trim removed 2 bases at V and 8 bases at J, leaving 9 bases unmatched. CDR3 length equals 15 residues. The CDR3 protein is CASSLNPGGLDEQFF. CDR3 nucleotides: TGTGCCAGCAGTTTAAACCCGGGGGGTCTGGATGAGCAGTTCTTC.

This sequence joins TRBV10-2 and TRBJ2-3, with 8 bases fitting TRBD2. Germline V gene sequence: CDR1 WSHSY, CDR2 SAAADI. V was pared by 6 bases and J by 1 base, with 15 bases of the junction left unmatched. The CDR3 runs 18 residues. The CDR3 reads CASRSGGGGRSGTDTQYF. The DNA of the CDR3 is TGCGCCAGCAGATCGGGCGGGGGCGGGAGGTCCGGCACAGATACGCAGTATTTT.

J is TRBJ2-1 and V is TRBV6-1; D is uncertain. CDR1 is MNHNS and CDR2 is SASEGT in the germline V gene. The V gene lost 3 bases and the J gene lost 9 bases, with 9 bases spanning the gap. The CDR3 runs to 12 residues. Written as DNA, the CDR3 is TGTGCCAGCAGTGACCATAAGCGTGAGCAGTTCTTC. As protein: CASSDHKREQFF.

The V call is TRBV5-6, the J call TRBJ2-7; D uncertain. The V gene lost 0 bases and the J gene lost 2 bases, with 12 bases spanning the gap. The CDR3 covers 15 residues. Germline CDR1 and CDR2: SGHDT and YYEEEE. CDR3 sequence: CASSLGAAVAYEQYF. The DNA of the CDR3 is TGTGCCAGCAGCTTGGGCGCGGCCGTCGCCTACGAGCAGTACTTC.

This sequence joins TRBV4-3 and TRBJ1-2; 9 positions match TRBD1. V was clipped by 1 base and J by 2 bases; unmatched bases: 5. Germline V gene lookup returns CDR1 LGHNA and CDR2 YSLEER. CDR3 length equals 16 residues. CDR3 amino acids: CASSQGGTGRNYGYTF. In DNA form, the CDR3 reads TGCGCCAGCAGCCAAGGTGGGACAGGGAGGAACTATGGCTACACCTTC.

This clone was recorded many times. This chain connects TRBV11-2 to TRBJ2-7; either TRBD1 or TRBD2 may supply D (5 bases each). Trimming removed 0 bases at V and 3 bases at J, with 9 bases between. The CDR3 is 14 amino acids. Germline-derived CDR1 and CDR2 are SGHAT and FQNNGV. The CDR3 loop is CASSLDLGVYEQYF. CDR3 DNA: TGTGCCAGCAGCTTAGATCTGGGGGTCTACGAGCAGTACTTC. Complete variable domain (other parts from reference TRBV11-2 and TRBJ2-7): EAGVAQSPRYKIIEKRQSVAFWCNPISGHATLYWYQQILGQGPKLLIQFQNNGVVDDSQLPKDRFSAERLKGVDSTLKIQPAKLEDSAVYLCASSLDLGVYEQYFGPGTRLTVT.

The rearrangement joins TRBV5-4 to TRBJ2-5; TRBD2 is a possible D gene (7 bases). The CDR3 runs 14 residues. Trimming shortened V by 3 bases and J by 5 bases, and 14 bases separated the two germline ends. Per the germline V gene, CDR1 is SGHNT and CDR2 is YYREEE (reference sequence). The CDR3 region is CASSSAGAGETQYF. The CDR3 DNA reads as TGTGCCAGCAGCTCGGCGGGGGCTGGGGAGACCCAGTACTTC.

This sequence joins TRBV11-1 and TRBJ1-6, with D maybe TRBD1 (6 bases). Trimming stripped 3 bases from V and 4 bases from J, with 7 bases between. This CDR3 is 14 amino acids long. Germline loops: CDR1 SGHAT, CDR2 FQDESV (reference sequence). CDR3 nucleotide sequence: TGTGCCAGCAGCTTGGACAGTTATAATTCACCCCTCCACTTT. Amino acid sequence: CASSLDSYNSPLHF.

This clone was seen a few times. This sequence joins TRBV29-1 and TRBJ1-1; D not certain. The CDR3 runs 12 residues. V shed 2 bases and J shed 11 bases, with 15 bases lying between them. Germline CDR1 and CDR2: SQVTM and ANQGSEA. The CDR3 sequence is CSVESVGLSAFF. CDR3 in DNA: TGCAGCGTTGAATCGGTGGGTTTGAGTGCTTTCTTT.

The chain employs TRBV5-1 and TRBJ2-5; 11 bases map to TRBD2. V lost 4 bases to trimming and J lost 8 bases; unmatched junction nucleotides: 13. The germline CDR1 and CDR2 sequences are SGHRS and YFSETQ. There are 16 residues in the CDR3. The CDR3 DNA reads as TGCGCCAGCAGCCCAGTGGGGGCTAGCGGGGGGCGAACCCAGTACTTC. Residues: CASSPVGASGGRTQYF.

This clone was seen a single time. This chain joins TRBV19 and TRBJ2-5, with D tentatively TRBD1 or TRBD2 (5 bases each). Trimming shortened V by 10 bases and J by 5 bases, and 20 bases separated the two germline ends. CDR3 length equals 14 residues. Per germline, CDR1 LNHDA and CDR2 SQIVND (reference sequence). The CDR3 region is CATANRRWIETQYF. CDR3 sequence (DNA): TGTGCCACAGCAAACAGGAGGTGGATTGAGACCCAGTACTTC.